Following are 7 T cell receptor beta chains from one sample sequenced in a study of blood T cell repertoires in COVID-19. Assay used: immunoSEQ multiplex PCR; TCRdb lists only in-frame clones, some missing. The sample holds 120,000 to 150,000 clones; more than 70% are singletons and the top ten take over 9.5%. The sequenced material came from peripheral blood. These receptors were taken from a man aged 45-65 years with active or convalescent COVID-19.

J is TRBJ2-1 and V is TRBV5-1; TRBD2 agrees at 10 bases. Germline V CDR1 and CDR2: SGHRS, YFSETQ. After removal of 1 base from V and 7 bases from J, the junction contained 5 bases not matched to a gene. CDR3 length: 15 amino acids. This chain's CDR3 is CASSLWTSGKNEQFF. CDR3 nucleotides: TGCGCCAGCAGCTTGTGGACTAGCGGTAAAAATGAGCAGTTCTTC.

This chain connects TRBV4-1 to TRBJ2-1; 9 nucleotides match TRBD2. V shed 4 bases, J shed 1 base, and the junction held 2 bases outside the gene matches. Germline lookup yields CDR1 MGHRA and CDR2 YSYEKL. The CDR3 has 15 amino acids. The CDR3 loop is CASSLAGESYNEQFF. CDR3 sequence (DNA): TGCGCCAGCAGCCTAGCGGGAGAGTCCTACAATGAGCAGTTCTTC.

The chain joins TRBV19 to TRBJ1-5; unclear D gene. Germline assignment: CDR1 LNHDA and CDR2 SQIVND (reference sequence). The CDR3 consists of 14 residues. V was clipped by 6 bases and J by 0 bases, with 9 bases between them. The CDR3 loop is CASSRAYSNQPQHF. Here the CDR3 DNA reads TGTGCCAGTAGCCGAGCATATAGCAATCAGCCCCAGCATTTT.

V is TRBV29-1 and J is TRBJ2-7; 12 bases align to TRBD2. J was trimmed by 6 bases and V by 7 bases; bases with no gene match: 7. CDR3 size: 13 residues. Germline CDR1 and CDR2: SQVTM and ANQGSEA. DNA for the CDR3: TGCAGCGCAACTCTAGCGGGAGGGATCGAGCAGTACTTC. Protein sequence: CSATLAGGIEQYF.

The chain couples TRBV5-4 to TRBJ2-1; TRBD1 matches at 12 bases. The CDR3 sequence is 15 residues long. Trimming took 4 bases from V and 8 from J; bases not matched to a gene: 7. CDR1 and CDR2 (germline): SGHNT, YYREEE (reference sequence). The CDR3 DNA follows: TGTGCCAGCAGCGTGGGACAGGGGGCTCAAGATGAGCAGTTCTTC. It specifies CASSVGQGAQDEQFF. Full variable domain (rest looked up from reference TRBV5-4 and TRBJ2-1): ETGVTQSPTHLIKTRGQQVTLRCSSQSGHNTVSWYQQALGQGPQFIFQYYREEENGRGNFPPRFSGLQFPNYSSELNVNALELDDSALYLCASSVGQGAQDEQFFGPGTRLTVL.

CDR3 nucleotide sequence: TGTGCCAGCAGCGACGGGGGGGACAGAGCCTACGAGCAGTACTTC. This codes for CASSDGGDRAYEQYF. This rearrangement joins TRBV9 to TRBJ2-7; D possibly corresponds to TRBD2 (8 bases). V shed 3 bases and J shed 2 bases, with 15 bases lying between them. CDR1 and CDR2 (germline): SGDLS, YYNGEE. The CDR3 contains 15 residues.

This chain links TRBV6-6 with TRBJ2-7; TRBD2 agrees at 12 bases. This CDR3 has 14 amino acids. V dropped 5 bases and J dropped 4; count of bases not matched to a gene: 3. Looked up from germline, CDR1 is MNHNY and CDR2 is SVGAGI (reference sequence). The DNA for the CDR3 is TGTGCCAGCAGTGCGACTAGCGGGAGTTACGAGCAGTACTTC. Translated: CASSATSGSYEQYF.